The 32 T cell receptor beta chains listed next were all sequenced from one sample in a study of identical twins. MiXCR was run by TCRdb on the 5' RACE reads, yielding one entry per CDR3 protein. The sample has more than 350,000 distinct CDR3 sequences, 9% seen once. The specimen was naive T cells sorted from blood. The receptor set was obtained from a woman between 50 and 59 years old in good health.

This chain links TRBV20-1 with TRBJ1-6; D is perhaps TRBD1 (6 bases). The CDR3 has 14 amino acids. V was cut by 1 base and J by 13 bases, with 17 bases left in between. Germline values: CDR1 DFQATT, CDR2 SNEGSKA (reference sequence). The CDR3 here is CSARGWETGLPLHF. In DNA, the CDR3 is TGCAGTGCTAGAGGATGGGAGACAGGTTTGCCCCTCCACTTT.

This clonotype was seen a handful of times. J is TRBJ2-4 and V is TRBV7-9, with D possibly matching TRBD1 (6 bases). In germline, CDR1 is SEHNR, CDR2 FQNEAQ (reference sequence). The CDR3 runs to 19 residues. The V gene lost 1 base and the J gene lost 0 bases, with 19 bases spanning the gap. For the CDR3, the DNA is TGTGCCAGCAGCTTAGTAACCCACACCTCAGGGGTAGCCAAAAACATTCAGTACTTC. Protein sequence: CASSLVTHTSGVAKNIQYF.

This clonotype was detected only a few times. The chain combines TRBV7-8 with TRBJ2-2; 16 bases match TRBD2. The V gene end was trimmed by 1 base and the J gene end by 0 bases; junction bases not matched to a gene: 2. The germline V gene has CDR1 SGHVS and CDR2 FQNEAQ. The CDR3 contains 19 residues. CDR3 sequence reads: CASSLGGTSGRANTGELFF. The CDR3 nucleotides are TGTGCCAGCAGCTTAGGAGGGACTAGCGGGAGGGCGAACACCGGGGAGCTGTTTTTT. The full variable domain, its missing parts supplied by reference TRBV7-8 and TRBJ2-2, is GAGVSQSPRYKVAKRGQDVALRCDPISGHVSLFWYQQALGQGPEFLTYFQNEAQLDKSGLPSDRFFAERPEGSVSTLKIQRTQQEDSAVYLCASSLGGTSGRANTGELFFGEGSRLTVL.

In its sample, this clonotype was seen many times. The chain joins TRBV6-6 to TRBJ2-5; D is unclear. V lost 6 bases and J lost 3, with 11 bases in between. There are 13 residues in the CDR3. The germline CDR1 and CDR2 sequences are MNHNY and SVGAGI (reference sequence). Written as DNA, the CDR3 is TGTGCCAGCAGCCATTTAAGAAAAGAGACCCAGTACTTC. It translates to CASSHLRKETQYF.

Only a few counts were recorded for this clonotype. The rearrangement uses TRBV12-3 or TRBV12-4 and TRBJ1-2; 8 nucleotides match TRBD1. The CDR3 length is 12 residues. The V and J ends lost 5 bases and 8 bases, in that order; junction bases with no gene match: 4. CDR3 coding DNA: TGTGCCAGCAGTCCAGGGGGCGGGGGCTACACCTTC. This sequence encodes CASSPGGGGYTF.

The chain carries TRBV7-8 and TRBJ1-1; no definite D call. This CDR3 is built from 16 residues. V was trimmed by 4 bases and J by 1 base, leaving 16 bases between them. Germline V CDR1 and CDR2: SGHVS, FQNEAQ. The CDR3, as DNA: TGTGCCAGCAGCTCGACAACCCCACCAGAGAACACTGAAGCTTTCTTT. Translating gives CASSSTTPPENTEAFF.

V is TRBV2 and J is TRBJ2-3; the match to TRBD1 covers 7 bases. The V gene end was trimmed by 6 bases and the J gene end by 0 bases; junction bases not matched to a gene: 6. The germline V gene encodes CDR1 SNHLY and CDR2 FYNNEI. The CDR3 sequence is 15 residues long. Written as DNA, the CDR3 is TGTGCCAGCAGAGCGGACAGGCCTAGCACAGATACGCAGTATTTT. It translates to CASRADRPSTDTQYF.

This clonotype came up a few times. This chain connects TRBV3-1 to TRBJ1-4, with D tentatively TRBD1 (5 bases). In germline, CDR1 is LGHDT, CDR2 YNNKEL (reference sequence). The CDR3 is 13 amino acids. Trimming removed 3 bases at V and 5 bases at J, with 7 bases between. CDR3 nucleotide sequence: TGTGCCAGCAGCCAGGGGCCCAATGAAAAACTGTTTTTT. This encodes CASSQGPNEKLFF.

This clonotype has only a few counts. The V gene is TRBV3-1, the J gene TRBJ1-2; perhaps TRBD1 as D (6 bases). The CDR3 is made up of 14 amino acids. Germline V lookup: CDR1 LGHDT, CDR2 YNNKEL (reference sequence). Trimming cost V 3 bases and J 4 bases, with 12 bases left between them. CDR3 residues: CASSQLQGFYGYTF. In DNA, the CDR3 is TGTGCCAGCAGCCAGCTACAGGGTTTCTATGGCTACACCTTC.

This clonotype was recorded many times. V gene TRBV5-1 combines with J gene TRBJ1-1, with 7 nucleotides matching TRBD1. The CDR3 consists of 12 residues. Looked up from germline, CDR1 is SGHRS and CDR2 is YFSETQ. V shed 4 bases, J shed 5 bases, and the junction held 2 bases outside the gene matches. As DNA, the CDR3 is TGCGCCAGCAGCGCAGGGGGAACTGAAGCTTTCTTT. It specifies CASSAGGTEAFF.

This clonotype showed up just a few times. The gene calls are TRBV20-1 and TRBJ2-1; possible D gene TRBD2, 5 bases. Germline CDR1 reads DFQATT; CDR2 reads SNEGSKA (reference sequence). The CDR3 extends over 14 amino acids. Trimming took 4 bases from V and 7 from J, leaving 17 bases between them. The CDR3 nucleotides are TGCAGTGCTAAATACTGGGAGATTCCGAATGAGCAGTTCTTC. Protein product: CSAKYWEIPNEQFF.

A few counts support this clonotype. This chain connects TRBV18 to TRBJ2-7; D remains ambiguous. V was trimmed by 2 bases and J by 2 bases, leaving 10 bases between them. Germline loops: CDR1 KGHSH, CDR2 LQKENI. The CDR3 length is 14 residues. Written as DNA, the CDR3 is TGTGCCAGCTCACCAAGTGGGCCCACCTACGAGCAGTACTTC. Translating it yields CASSPSGPTYEQYF.

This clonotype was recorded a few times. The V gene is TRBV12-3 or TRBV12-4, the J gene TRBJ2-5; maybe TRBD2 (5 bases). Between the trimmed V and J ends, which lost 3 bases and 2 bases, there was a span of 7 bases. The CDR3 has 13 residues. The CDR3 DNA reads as TGTGCCAGCAGTTTCGAGGGACAAGAGACCCAGTACTTC. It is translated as CASSFEGQETQYF.

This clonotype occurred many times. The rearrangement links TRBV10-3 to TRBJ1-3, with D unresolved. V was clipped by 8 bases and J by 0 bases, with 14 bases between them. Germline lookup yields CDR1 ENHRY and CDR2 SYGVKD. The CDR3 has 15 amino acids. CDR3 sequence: CAIASAASSGNTIYF. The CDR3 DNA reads TGTGCCATCGCTTCGGCAGCCTCCTCTGGAAACACCATATATTTT.

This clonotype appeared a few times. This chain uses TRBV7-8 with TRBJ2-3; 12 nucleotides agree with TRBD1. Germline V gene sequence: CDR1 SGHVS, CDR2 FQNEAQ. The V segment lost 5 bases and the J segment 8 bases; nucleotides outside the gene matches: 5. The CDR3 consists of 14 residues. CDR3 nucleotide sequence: TGTGCCAGCAGCGAGGGACAGGGGGCTGTTACGCAGTATTTT. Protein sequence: CASSEGQGAVTQYF.

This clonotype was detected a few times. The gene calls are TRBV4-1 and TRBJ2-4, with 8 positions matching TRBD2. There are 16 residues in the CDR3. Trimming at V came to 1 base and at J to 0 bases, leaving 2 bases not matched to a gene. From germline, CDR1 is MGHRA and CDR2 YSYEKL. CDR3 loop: CASSQVLAGAKNIQYF. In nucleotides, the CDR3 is TGCGCCAGCAGCCAAGTCCTAGCGGGAGCCAAAAACATTCAGTACTTC.

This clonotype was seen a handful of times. CDR3 bases: TGTGCCATCAGTGGGACCGTTAGCAATCAGCCCCAGCATTTT. Its protein is CAISGTVSNQPQHF. The chain employs TRBV10-3 and TRBJ1-5; D gene unclear. Per germline, CDR1 ENHRY and CDR2 SYGVKD. The CDR3 extends over 14 amino acids. Between the trimmed V and J ends, which lost 4 bases and 0 bases, there was a span of 7 bases.

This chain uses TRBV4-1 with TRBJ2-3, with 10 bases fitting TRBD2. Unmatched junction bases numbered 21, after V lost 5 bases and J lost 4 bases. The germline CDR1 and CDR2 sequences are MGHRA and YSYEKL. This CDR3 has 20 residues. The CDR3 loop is CASSSLLAGVGRSTADTQYF. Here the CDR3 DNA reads TGCGCCAGCAGCTCCCTCCTAGCGGGAGTGGGAAGAAGCACTGCAGATACGCAGTATTTT.

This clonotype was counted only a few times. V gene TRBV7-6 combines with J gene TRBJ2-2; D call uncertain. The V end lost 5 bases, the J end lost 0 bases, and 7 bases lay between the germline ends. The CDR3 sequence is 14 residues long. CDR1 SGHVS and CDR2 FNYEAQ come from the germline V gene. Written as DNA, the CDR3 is TGTGCCAGCAGCCCCGAGTCGAACACCGGGGAGCTGTTTTTT. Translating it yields CASSPESNTGELFF.

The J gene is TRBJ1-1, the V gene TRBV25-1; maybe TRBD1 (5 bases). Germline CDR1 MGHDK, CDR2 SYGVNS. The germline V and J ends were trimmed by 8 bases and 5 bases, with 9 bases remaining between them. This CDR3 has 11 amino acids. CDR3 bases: TGTGCCAGCGGGGAGGGGACTGAAGCTTTCTTT. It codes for CASGEGTEAFF. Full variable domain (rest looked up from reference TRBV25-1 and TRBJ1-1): EADIYQTPRYLVIGTGKKITLECSQTMGHDKMYWYQQDPGMELHLIHYSYGVNSTEKGDLSSESTVSRIRTEHFPLTLESARPSHTSQYLCASGEGTEAFFGQGTRLTVV.

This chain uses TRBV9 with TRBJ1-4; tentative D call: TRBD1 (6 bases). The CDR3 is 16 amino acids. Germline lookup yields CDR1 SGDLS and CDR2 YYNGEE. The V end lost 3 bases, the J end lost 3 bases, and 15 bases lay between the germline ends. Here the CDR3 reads CASSALSTGPNEKLFF. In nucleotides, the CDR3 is TGTGCCAGCAGCGCCCTTTCGACAGGTCCTAATGAAAAACTGTTTTTT.

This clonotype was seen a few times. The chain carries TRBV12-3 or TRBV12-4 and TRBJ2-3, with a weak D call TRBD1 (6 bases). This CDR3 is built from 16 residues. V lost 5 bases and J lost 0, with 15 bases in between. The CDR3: CASSGPGHLSTDTQYF. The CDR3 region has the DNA TGTGCCAGCAGTGGTCCGGGACACCTAAGCACAGATACGCAGTATTTT.

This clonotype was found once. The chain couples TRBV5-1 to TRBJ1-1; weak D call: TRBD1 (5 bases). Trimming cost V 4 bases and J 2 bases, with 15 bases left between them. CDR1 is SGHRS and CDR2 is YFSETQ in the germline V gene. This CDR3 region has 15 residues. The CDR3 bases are TGCGCCAGCAGCCCCTGGGGGGGGTCAAACACTGAAGCTTTCTTT. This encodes CASSPWGGSNTEAFF.

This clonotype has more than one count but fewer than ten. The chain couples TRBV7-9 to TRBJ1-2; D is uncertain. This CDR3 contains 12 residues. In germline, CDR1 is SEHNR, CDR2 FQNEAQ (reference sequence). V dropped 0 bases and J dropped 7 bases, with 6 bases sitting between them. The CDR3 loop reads CASSLAPGGYTF. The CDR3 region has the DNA TGTGCCAGCAGCTTAGCGCCCGGTGGCTACACCTTC.

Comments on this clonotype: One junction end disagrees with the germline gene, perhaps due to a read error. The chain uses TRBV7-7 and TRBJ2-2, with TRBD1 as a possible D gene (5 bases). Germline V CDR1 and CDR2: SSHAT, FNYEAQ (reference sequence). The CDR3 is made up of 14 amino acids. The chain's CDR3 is CASSPQPGIGELFF. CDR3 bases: TGTGCTAGCAGCCCACAGCCAGGGATCGGGGAGCTGTTTTTT.

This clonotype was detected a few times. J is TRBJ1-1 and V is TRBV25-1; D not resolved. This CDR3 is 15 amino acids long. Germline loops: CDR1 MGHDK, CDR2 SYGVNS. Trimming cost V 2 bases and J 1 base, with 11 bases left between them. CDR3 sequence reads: CASSEVSLGNTEAFF. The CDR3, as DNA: TGTGCCAGCAGTGAAGTCTCCCTTGGGAACACTGAAGCTTTCTTT.

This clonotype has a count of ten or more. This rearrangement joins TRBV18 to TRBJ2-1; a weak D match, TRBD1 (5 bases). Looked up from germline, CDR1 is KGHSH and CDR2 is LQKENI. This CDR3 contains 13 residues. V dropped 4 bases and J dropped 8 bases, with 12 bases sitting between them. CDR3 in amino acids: CASSQPGYDEQFF. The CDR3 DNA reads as TGTGCCAGCTCACAACCAGGGTACGATGAGCAGTTCTTC. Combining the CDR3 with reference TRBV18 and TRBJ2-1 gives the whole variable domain NAGVMQNPRHLVRRRGQEARLRCSPMKGHSHVYWYRQLPEEGLKFMVYLQKENIIDESGMPKERFSAEFPKEGPSILRIQQVVRGDSAAYFCASSQPGYDEQFFGPGTRLTVL.

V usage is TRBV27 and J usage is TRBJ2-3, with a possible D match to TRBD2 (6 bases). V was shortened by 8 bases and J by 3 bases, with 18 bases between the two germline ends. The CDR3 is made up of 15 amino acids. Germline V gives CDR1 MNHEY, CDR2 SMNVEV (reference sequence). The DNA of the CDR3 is TGTGCCAGCTGTCCGGGACTTCAAAGGACAGATACGCAGTATTTT. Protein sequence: CASCPGLQRTDTQYF.

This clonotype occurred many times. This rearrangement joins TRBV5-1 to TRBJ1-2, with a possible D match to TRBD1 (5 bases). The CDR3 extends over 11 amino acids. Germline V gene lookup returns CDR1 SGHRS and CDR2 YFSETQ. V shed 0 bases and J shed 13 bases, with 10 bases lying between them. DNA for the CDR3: TGCGCCAGCAGCTTGGGCCAGGGCATCACCTTC. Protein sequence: CASSLGQGITF.

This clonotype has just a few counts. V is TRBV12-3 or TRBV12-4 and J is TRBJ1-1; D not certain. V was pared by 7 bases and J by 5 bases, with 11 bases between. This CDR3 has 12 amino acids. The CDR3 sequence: CASTPPDTEAFF. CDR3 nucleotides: TGTGCCAGCACCCCCCCCGATACTGAAGCTTTCTTT.

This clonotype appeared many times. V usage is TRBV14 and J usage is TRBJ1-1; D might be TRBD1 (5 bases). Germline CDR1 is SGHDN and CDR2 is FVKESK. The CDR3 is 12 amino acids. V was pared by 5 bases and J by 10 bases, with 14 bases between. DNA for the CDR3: TGTGCCAGCAGCTGGGACCAGGCCCCAGCTTTCTTT. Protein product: CASSWDQAPAFF.

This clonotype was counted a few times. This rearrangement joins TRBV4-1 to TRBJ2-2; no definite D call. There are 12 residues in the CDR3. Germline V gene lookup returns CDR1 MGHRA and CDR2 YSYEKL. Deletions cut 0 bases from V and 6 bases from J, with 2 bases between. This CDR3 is CASSQEPGELFF. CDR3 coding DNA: TGCGCCAGCAGCCAAGAGCCCGGGGAGCTGTTTTTT.